This entry describes one T cell receptor (beta chain). What it recognizes is unknown. Treatment denoted: oral pan-JAK inhibitor, 5-10 mg twice daily. As the sequencing template, cDNA was produced by extracting RNA and reverse transcribing it. The assay was immunoSEQ multiplex PCR, and TCRdb's table has in-frame clones only and misses some. The data contain 200,000 to 250,000 clones, around two fifths of them singletons. The sample comes from a study of CD8+ T cells in alopecia areata. Overall study: Twice daily, treated patients received 5 to 10 mg of oral tofacitinib.

Trimming took off 4 bases at V and 0 bases at J, with 12 bases between the two ends. Germline V gives CDR1 MNHEY, CDR2 SVGAGI. This CDR3 is 15 amino acids long. The study, taken as a whole, reports: Given one nonresponder, whether baseline CD8+ expansion relates to response remains uncertain. Scalp lesions, especially in alopecia totalis/universalis, had higher clonality than normal scalp.

This TCR was recovered from a human donor with alopecia areata. The sample in question was CD4+ T cells sorted from blood, obtained around week 30, from a patient treated with tofacitinib. The gene calls are TRBV6-5 and TRBJ1-1, with a possible D match to TRBD1 (6 bases). The CDR3 coding sequence is TGTGCCAGCAGTTTCAGTGGGGGCATGAACACTGAAGCTTTCTTT. Its translation: CASSFSGGMNTEAFF.